This T cell receptor beta chain is drawn from a study of blood T cell repertoires in COVID-19. The overall study: Researchers got acute and convalescent COVID-19 samples from the United States, Italy and Spain. Sample material is recorded as cDNA or gDNA derived from T cells, B-cell-depleted T cells, or PBMCs.

In the study's own analysis: Amplification from reference gene primers served as the basis for estimated nucleated cell counts. Produced via immunoSEQ multiplex PCR; TCRdb's table is partial and in-frame only. Clonal size and the V and J genes are those of that table, whereas D and trimming came from the DNA. Of about 180,000 clones in the sample, around four fifths were seen once. Germline loops: CDR1 SGHRS, CDR2 YFSETQ. V trimming: 3 bases; J trimming: 4 bases; junction bases outside the gene matches: 3. The CDR3 sequence is 13 residues long. It was during active infection that Seattle patients were enrolled and then longitudinally followed.

The genes are TRBV5-1 and TRBJ1-2, with TRBD1 matching 7 bases. The source material was peripheral blood. This receptor was obtained from a middle-aged woman with COVID-19, enrolled during active disease. CDR3 nucleotide sequence: TGCGCCAGCAGCTCGGACAGGCTCTATGGCTACACCTTC. The encoded protein is CASSSDRLYGYTF.